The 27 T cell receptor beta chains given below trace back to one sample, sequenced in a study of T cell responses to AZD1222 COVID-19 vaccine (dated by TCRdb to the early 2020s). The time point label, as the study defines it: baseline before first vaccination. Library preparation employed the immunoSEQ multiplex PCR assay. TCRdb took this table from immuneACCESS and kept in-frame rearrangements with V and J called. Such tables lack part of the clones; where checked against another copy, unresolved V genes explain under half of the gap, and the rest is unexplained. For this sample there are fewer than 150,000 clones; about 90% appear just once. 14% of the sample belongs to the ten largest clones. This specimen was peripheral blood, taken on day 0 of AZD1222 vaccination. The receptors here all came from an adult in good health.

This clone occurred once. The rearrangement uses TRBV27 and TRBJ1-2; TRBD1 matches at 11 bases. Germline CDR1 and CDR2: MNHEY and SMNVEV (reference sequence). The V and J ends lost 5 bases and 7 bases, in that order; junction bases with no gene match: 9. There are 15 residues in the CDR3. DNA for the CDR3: TGTGCCAGCAGTCCGGGGACAGGGGGGACATCTGGCTACACCTTC. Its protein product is CASSPGTGGTSGYTF.

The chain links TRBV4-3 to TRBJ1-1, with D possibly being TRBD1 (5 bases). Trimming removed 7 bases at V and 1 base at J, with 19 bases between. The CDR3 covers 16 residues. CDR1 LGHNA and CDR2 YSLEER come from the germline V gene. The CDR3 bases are TGCGCCAGCAACCCCTTTTTACGGGGGGAGAACACTGAAGCTTTCTTT. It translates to CASNPFLRGENTEAFF.

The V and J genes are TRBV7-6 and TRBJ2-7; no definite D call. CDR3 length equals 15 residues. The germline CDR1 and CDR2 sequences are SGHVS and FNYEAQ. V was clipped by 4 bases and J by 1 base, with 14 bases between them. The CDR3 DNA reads TGTGCCAGCAGCTCCCCGCGGAGCGTGTCCTACGAGCAGTACTTC. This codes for CASSSPRSVSYEQYF.

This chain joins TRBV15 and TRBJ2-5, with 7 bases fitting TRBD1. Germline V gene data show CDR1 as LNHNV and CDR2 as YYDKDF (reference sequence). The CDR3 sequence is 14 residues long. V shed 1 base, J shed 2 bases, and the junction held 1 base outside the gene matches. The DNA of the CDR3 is TGTGCCACCAGCAGAGTCAGGGGGCAAGAGACCCAGTACTTC. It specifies CATSRVRGQETQYF.

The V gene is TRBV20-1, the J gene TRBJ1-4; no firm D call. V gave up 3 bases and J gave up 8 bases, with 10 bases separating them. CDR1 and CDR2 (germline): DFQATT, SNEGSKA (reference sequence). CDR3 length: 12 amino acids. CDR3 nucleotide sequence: TGCAGTGCTAGTATGGGTCGAGAAAAACTGTTTTTT. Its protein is CSASMGREKLFF.

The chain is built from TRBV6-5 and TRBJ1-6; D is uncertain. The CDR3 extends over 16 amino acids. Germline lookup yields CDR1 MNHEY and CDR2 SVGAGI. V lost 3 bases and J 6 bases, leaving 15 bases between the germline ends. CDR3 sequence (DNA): TGTGCCAGCAGTTATTCGTCAGAAGGGTTTAATTCACCCCTCCACTTT. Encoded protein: CASSYSSEGFNSPLHF.

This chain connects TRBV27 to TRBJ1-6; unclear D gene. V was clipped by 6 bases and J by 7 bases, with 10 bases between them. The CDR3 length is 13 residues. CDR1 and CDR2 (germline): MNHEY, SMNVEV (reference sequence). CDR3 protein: CASRPTRNSPLHF. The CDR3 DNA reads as TGTGCCAGCAGACCAACAAGGAATTCACCCCTCCACTTT.

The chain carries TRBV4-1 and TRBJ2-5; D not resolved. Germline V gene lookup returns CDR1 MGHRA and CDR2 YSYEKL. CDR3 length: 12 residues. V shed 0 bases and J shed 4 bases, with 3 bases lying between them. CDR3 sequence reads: CASSQDRETQYF. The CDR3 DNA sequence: TGCGCCAGCAGCCAAGATAGAGAGACCCAGTACTTC.

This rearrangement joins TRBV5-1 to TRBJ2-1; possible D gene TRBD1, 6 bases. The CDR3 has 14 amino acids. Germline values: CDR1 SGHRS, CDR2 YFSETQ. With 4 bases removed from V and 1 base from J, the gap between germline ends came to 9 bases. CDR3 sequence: CASSRTESYNEQFF. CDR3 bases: TGCGCCAGCAGCCGGACAGAGTCCTACAATGAGCAGTTCTTC. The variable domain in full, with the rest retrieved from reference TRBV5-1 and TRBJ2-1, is KAGVTQTPRYLIKTRGQQVTLSCSPISGHRSVSWYQQTPGQGLQFLFEYFSETQRNKGNFPGRFSGRQFSNSRSEMNVSTLELGDSALYLCASSRTESYNEQFFGPGTRLTVL.

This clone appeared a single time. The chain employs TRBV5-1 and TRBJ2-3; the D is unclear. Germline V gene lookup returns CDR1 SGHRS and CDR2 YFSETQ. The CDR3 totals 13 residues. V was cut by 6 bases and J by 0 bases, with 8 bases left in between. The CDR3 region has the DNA TGCGCCAGCAACTGGTACAGCACAGATACGCAGTATTTT. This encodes CASNWYSTDTQYF.

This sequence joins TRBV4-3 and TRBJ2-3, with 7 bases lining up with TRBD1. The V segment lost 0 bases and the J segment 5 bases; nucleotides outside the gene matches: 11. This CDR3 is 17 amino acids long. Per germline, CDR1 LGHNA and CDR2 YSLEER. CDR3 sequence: CASSQDIHRGTRDTQYF. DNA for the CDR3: TGCGCCAGCAGCCAAGACATTCACAGGGGAACAAGAGATACGCAGTATTTT.

The CDR3 spells CASSSIQDFSNQPQHF. Written as DNA, the CDR3 is TGTGCCAGCAGTTCCATACAGGACTTTAGCAATCAGCCCCAGCATTTT. The rearrangement uses TRBV6-2 or TRBV6-3 and TRBJ1-5; D might be TRBD1 (5 bases). The ends were cut back, 4 bases at V and 0 bases at J, with 13 bases in the middle. Germline lookup yields CDR1 MNHEY and CDR2 SVGEGT. The CDR3 runs 16 residues.

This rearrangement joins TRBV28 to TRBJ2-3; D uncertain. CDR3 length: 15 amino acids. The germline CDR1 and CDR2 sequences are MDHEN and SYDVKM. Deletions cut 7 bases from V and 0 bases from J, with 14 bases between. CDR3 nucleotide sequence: TGTGCCAGCACCCCCCGGGCGCTAAGCACAGATACGCAGTATTTT. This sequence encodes CASTPRALSTDTQYF.

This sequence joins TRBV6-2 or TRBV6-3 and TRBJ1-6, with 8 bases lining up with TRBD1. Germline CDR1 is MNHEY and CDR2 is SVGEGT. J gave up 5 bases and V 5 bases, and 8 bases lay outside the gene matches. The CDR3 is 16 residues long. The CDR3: CASSRGTGENNSPLHF. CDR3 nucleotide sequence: TGTGCCAGCAGTCGGGGGACAGGAGAGAATAATTCACCCCTCCACTTT.

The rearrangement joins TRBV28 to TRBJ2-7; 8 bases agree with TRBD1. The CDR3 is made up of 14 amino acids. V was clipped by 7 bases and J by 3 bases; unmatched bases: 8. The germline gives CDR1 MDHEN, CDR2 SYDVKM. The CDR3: CASKDRGRGYEQYF. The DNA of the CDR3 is TGTGCCAGCAAAGACAGGGGTAGGGGCTACGAGCAGTACTTC.

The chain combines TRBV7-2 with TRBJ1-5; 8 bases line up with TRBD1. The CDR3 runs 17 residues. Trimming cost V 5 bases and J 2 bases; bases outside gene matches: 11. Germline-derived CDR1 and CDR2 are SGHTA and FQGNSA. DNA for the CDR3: TGTGCCAGCAGCCCTGGGACAGGACGCGTTCGCAATCAGCCCCAGCATTTT. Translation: CASSPGTGRVRNQPQHF.

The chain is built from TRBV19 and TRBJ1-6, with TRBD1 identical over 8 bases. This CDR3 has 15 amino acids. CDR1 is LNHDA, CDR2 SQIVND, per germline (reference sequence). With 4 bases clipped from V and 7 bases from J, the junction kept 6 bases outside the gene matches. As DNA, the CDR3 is TGTGCCAGTAGTAGAGGGACAGGACGGAATTCACCCCTCCACTTT. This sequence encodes CASSRGTGRNSPLHF.

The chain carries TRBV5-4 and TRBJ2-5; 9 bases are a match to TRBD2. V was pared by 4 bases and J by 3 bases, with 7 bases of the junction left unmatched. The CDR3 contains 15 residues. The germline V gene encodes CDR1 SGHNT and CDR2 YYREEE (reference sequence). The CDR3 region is CASSAGRLAEETQYF. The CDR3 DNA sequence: TGTGCCAGCAGCGCGGGGAGACTAGCGGAAGAGACCCAGTACTTC.

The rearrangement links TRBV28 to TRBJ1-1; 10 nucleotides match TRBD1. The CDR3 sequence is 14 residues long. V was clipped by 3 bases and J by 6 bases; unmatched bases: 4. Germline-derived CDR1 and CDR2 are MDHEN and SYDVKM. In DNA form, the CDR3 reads TGTGCCAGCAGTTTGCCCGACAGGGGGCCTGAAGCTTTCTTT. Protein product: CASSLPDRGPEAFF. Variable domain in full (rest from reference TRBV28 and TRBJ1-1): DVKVTQSSRYLVKRTGEKVFLECVQDMDHENMFWYRQDPGLGLRLIYFSYDVKMKEKGDIPEGYSVSREKKERFSLILESASTNQTSMYLCASSLPDRGPEAFFGQGTRLTVV.

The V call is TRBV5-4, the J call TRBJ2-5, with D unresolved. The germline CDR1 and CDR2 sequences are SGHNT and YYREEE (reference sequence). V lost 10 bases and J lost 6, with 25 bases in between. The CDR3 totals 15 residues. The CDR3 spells CAQLTFWDYAKTQYF. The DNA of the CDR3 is TGTGCCCAGCTGACATTTTGGGATTACGCGAAGACCCAGTACTTC.

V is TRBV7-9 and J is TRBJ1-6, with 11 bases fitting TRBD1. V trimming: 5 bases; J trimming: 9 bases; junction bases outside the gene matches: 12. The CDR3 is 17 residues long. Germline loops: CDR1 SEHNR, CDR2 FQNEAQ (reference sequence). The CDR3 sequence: CASSAGDPGTGGSPLHF. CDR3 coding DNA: TGTGCCAGCAGCGCTGGAGATCCCGGGACAGGGGGTTCACCCCTCCACTTT.

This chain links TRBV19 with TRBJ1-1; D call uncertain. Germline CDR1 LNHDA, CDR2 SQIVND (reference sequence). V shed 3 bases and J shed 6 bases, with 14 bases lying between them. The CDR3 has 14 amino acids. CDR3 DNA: TGTGCCAGTAGTATCCAGTCCAGCGACCCTGAAGCTTTCTTT. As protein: CASSIQSSDPEAFF.

DNA for the CDR3: TGTGCCAGCAGCTTTTCAGGGTACAATGAGCAGTTCTTC. Its protein product is CASSFSGYNEQFF. The genes are TRBV7-2 and TRBJ2-1, with a tentative D call TRBD1 (5 bases). There are 13 residues in the CDR3. Per the germline V gene, CDR1 is SGHTA and CDR2 is FQGNSA. Trimming took 3 bases from V and 4 from J, leaving 7 bases between them.

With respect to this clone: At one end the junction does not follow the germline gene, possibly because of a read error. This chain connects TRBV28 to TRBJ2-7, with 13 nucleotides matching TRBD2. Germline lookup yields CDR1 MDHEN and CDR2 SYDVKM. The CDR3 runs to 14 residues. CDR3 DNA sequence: TGTGCCAGCAGTTCCCCAAGAGGACTAGCGGGGGTTTCGTTC. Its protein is CASSSPRGLAGVSF.

The CDR3 here is CASTHGVSSYNEQFF. The CDR3 DNA reads as TGTGCCAGCACCCACGGGGTGAGCTCCTACAATGAGCAGTTCTTC. V is TRBV27 and J is TRBJ2-1, with D perhaps TRBD2 (5 bases). The germline V and J ends were trimmed by 7 bases and 0 bases, with 13 bases remaining between them. This CDR3 has 15 residues. CDR1 MNHEY and CDR2 SMNVEV come from the germline V gene (reference sequence).

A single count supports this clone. This CDR3 reads CASSYPPPQHF. CDR3 coding DNA: TGTGCCAGCAGTTACCCCCCACCCCAGCATTTT. The chain is built from TRBV6-6 and TRBJ1-5; D unclear. Germline V gene sequence: CDR1 MNHNY, CDR2 SVGAGI (reference sequence). V was cut by 2 bases and J by 10 bases, with 6 bases left in between. There are 11 residues in the CDR3.

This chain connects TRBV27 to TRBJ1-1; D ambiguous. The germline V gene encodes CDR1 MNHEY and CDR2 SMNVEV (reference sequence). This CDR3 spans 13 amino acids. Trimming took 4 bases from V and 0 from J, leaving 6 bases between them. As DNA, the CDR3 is TGTGCCAGCAGTTCTTGGATGAACACTGAAGCTTTCTTT. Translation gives CASSSWMNTEAFF.